This T cell receptor (beta chain) was sequenced for a study of T cells after yellow fever vaccination. Trimming shortened V by 5 bases and J by 4 bases, and 17 bases separated the two germline ends. This CDR3 region has 16 residues. Germline CDR1 is SGHTA and CDR2 is FQGTGA. Each CDR3 protein is one row after TCRdb ran MiXCR on the 5' RACE reads. The data contain hundreds of thousands of distinct CDR3 sequences, 3.6% of them singletons. The rearrangement links TRBV7-3 to TRBJ2-2, with a weak D call TRBD1 (6 bases). The source was PBMCs, collected on the day of the yellow fever booster vaccination. The sequence was obtained from a man aged 18 to 30 who received the YFV17D yellow fever vaccine. DNA of the CDR3: TGTGCCAGCAGCGAAGGACAGTCCCTCTCCACCGGGGAGCTGTTTTTT. Its protein product is CASSEGQSLSTGELFF.